This TCR beta chain was sequenced during a study of identifying expanded T cells in peripheral blood. Healthy donors had no documented immune events, such as infections, while sampled. Some clones are missing from TCRdb's copy, which holds only in-frame ones; the method was immunoSEQ multiplex PCR. Of 95,000 to 100,000 clones listed, around nine tenths are singletons. This CDR3 is 15 amino acids long. The V gene lost 3 bases and the J gene lost 0 bases, with 8 bases spanning the gap. The germline CDR1 and CDR2 sequences are SGHAT and FQNNGV. Regarding this clone: Its antigen is as yet unknown.

General study points: Over about two and four weeks, about 17 and 20 clones changed, versus around 1.3 between replicates. Clone count variance between approximately two-week samples rose with total template count.

Sequences were obtained from blood. The J gene is TRBJ2-2, the V gene TRBV11-2; D is undetermined. The TCR sequence derives from a person aged 18 to 70 in good health. The CDR3, as DNA: TGTGCCAGCAGCTTCCTAGGGCCGAACACCGGGGAGCTGTTTTTT. Protein: CASSFLGPNTGELFF.